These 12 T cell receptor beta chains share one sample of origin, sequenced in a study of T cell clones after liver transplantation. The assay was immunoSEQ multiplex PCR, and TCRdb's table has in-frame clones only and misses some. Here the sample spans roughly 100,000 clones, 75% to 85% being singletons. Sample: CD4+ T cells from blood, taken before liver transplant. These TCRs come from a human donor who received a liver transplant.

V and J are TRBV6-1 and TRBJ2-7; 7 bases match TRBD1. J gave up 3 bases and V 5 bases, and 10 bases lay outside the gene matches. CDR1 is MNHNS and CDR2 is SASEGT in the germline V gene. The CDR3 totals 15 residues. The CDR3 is CASSSTGTLLYEQYF. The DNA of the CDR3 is TGTGCCAGCAGTTCGACAGGGACCCTCCTCTACGAGCAGTACTTC.

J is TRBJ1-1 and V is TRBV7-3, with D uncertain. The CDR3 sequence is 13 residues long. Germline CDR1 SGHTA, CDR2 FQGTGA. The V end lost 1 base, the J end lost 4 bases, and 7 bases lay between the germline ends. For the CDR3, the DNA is TGTGCCAGCAGCTTAAGGAGGGCCACTGAAGCTTTCTTT. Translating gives CASSLRRATEAFF.

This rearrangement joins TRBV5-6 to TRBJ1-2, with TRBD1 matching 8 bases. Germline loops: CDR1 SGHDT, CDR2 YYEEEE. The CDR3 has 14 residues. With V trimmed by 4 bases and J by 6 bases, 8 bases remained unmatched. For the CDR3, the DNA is TGTGCCAGCAGCGGACCCGGACAGGGAAATGGCTACACCTTC. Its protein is CASSGPGQGNGYTF.

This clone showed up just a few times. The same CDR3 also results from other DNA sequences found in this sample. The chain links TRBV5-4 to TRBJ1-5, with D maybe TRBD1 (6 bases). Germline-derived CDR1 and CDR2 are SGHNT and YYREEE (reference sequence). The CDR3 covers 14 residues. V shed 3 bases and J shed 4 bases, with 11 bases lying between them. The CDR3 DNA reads TGTGCCAGCAGCTCGGACCAGGGGAATCAGCCCCAGCATTTT. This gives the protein CASSSDQGNQPQHF. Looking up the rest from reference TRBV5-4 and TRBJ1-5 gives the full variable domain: ETGVTQSPTHLIKTRGQQVTLRCSSQSGHNTVSWYQQALGQGPQFIFQYYREEENGRGNFPPRFSGLQFPNYSSELNVNALELDDSALYLCASSSDQGNQPQHFGDGTRLSIL.

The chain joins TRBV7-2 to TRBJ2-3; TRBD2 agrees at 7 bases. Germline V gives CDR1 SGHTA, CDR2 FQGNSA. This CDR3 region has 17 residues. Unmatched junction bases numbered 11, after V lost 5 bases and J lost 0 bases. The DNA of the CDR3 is TGTGCCAGCAGCCCCCCGCGGGGGAGCCCGAGCACAGATACGCAGTATTTT. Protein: CASSPPRGSPSTDTQYF.

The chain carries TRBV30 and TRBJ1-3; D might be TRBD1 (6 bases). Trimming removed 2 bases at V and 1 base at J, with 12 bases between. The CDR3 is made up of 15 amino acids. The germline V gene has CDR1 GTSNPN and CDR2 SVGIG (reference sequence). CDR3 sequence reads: CAWSRGAVSGNTIYF. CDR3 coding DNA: TGTGCCTGGAGTAGGGGGGCCGTTTCTGGAAACACCATATATTTT.

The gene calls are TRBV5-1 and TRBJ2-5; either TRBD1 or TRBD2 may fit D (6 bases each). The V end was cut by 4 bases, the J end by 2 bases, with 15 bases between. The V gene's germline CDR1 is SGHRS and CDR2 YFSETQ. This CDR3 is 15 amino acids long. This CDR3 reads CASSHERGPQETQYF. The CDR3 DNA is TGCGCCAGCAGCCACGAACGGGGGCCGCAAGAGACCCAGTACTTC.

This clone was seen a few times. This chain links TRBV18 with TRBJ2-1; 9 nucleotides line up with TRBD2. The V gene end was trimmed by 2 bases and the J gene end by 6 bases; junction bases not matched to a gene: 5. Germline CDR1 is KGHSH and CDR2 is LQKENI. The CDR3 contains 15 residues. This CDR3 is CASSPGLAGPNEQFF. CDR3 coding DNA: TGTGCCAGCTCACCAGGGCTAGCGGGACCCAATGAGCAGTTCTTC.

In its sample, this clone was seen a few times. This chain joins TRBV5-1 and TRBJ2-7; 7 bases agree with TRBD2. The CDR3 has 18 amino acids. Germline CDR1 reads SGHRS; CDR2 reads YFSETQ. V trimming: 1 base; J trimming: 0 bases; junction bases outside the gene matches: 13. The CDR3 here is CASSLKAGTTLRSYEQYF. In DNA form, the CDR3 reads TGCGCCAGCAGCTTGAAAGCAGGGACTACCCTTCGCTCCTACGAGCAGTACTTC.

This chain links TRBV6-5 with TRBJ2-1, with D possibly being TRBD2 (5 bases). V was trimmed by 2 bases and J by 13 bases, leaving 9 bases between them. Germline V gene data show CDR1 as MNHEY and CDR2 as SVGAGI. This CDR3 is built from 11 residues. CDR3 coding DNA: TGTGCCAGCAGTTACCCCGGGGAACAGTTCTTC. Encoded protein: CASSYPGEQFF.

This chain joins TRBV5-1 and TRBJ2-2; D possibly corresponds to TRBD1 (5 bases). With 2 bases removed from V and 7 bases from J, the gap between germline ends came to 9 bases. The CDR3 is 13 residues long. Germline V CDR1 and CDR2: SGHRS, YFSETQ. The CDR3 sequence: CASSLTGVGELFF. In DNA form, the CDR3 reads TGCGCCAGCAGCTTAACAGGTGTCGGGGAGCTGTTTTTT.

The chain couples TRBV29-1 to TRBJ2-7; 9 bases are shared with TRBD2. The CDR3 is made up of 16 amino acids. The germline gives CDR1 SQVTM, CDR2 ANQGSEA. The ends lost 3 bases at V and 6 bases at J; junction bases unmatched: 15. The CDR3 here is CSVDLFISGRVGEQYF. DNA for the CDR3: TGCAGCGTTGATTTATTTATTAGCGGGAGAGTAGGCGAGCAGTACTTC.